The text below deals with one TCR beta chain. Its specificity is not known. The record originates from a study of cytotoxic CD8 clonotypes in ibrutinib-treated CLL. Study outcomes and limitations: Private clonotypes, not public ones, expanded at ibrutinib response.

CDR1 is MGHDK, CDR2 SYGVNS, per germline. J lost 7 bases, V lost 5 bases, and 12 bases had no gene match. The CDR3 loop spans 16 amino acids. TCRdb's table, derived via immunoSEQ multiplex PCR, lists solely in-frame clones and lacks some. The table includes roughly 220,000 clones, 65% to 80% detected once. The J gene is TRBJ2-2, the V gene TRBV25-1; TRBD2 agrees at 8 bases. The TCR comes from a human donor with chronic lymphocytic leukemia. The starting material was PBMCs, obtained after 12 months of ibrutinib treatment. The CDR3 is CASSPVLGRADGELFF. The CDR3 region has the DNA TGTGCCAGCAGTCCCGTCCTCGGGAGGGCCGACGGGGAGCTGTTTTTT.